This T cell receptor (beta chain) originates from a study of T-cell memory formation after mild COVID-19 (dated by TCRdb to the early 2020s). A note on the overall study: Most TCR sequence clusters were specific to one of the two donors. Longitudinal TCRalpha and TCRbeta repertoire sequencing tracked T-cell clones expanding and contracting after mild COVID-19 in a couple of donors. Two young, previously healthy adult volunteers made up the cohort, one male and one female.

This sample was sequenced with an Illumina NovaSeq 6000. cDNA libraries for TCRalpha and TCRbeta were prepared by 5'RACE using constant-segment primers, with sample barcodes and unique molecular identifiers added. RNA was extracted from every sample with Trizol reagent. Libraries were amplified in two PCR steps, with a second sample barcode and Illumina TruSeq adapters added in the second step. The libraries were sequenced on an Illumina NovaSeq using 2 x 150 bp paired-end reads. The paper's data handling went like this. Demultiplexing of reads and collapsing into UMI-guided consensus sequences were performed with migec v1.2.7. Using mixcr v2.1.11, UMI consensuses were aligned to TRA and TRB V and J templates and then assembled into clonotypes. Clonotypes were classified as expanded or contracted when called significant by both edgeR and NoisET, with noise models trained on biological replicates. For edgeR calls, the thresholds were a false discovery rate-adjusted p below 0.01 and a log2 fold-change of 1. As an exploratory analysis of dynamics, PCA with hierarchical clustering was applied to max-normalized trajectories of the 1000 most abundant clonotypes. Each responding clone was given a CD4 or CD8 phenotype based on the CD4+ and CD8+ repertoires, which had been sequenced separately. TCRdb redid the processing of the public reads, applying fastp at Q25 and MiXCR, and retained in-frame beta chains. Every entry covers one CDR3 protein and lists the most common genes and DNA from its rows. The V and J calls and clone size come from TCRdb's table, not from the authors' own analysis. Present in this sample are 220,000 or so distinct CDR3 sequences, around 8.8% of which were seen just once. The ten most abundant clones make up around 3.3% of the sample.

Findings and caveats that apply to the study as a whole: Contracting CD4+ clones turned up mainly in the CM and EM memory subsets, whereas EMRA was where CD8+ clones were enriched. The study included only a couple of mild cases, and larger cohorts that include severe cases with pre-infection samples were judged to be necessary. Clones contracting from day 15 to 85 had balanced CD4/CD8 phenotypes, while a second wave expanding from day 15 to 37 was biased towards CD4+. The second-wave clones that peaked on day 37 were not confirmed to be SARS-CoV-2 specific. Some responding clones were detected in pre-infection memory, suggesting pre-existing cross-reactive memory T cells joined the SARS-CoV-2 response.

Ficoll-Paque density gradient centrifugation was the method used to isolate PBMCs. Trimmed from V: 5 bases; trimmed from J: 4 bases; junction bases lacking a gene match: 4. The CDR3 spans 13 residues, from the cysteine through the phenylalanine. Only CDR3 DNA remains: 39 bases, in frame from the first base. This clonotype was seen a handful of times. No antigen is known for it. Base qualities are missing; no much larger clone stands one base away. The receptor was isolated from a man in his late teens or twenties who had mild COVID-19 (a few samples of this study predate the infection). The sample titles of this study are shuffled in the database, so cell type and time point are left out; the donor was told from shared clones. Recombination connected TRBV12-3 or TRBV12-4 to TRBJ1-2; TRBD1 lines up with 7 middle nucleotides. The sample comprised PBMCs or a T cell subset sorted from them (not recorded which). The sequenced DNA: TGTGCCAGCAGTCAGACAGGGACCTATGGCTACACCTTC. Translation gives CASSQTGTYGYTF.